The rows below give T cell receptor beta chains drawn from one sample of a study of cytomegalovirus exposure and HLA in healthy donors. Assay used: immunoSEQ multiplex PCR; TCRdb lists only in-frame clones, some missing. Here the sample spans roughly 160,000 clones, approximately 85% being singletons. The sample comprised PBMCs. The receptors come from a man aged 25-40 years in good health and CMV-seropositive. Both conserved end residues are part of each CDR3. The D gene is left open where the match is weak.

V: TRBV4-2
D: NA
J: TRBJ2-5
CDR3: CASSQGFTAGRETQYF
DNA: TGTGCCAGCAGCCAGGGCTTTACAGCGGGTCGTGAGACCCAGTACTTC

V: TRBV19
D: TRBD1
J: TRBJ2-1
CDR3: CASRPRGLYTYNEQFF
DNA: TGTGCCAGTCGACCTAGGGGGCTCTATACCTACAATGAGCAGTTCTTC

V: TRBV7-8
D: NA
J: TRBJ2-1
CDR3: CASSFLRSSYNEQFF
DNA: TGTGCCAGCAGCTTCCTCAGAAGCTCCTACAATGAGCAGTTCTTC

V: TRBV5-6
D: NA
J: TRBJ1-6
CDR3: CASSLLGAGDSPLHF
DNA: TGTGCCAGCAGCCTTCTGGGGGCGGGGGATTCACCCCTCCACTTT

V: TRBV11-3
D: TRBD2
J: TRBJ2-1
CDR3: CASSLTSGVSSYNEQFF
DNA: TGTGCCAGCAGCTTAACTAGCGGGGTGAGCTCCTACAATGAGCAGTTCTTC

V: TRBV14
D: TRBD2
J: TRBJ2-7
CDR3: CASSQVEAGGPYEQYF
DNA: TGTGCCAGCAGCCAAGTGGAAGCGGGAGGGCCCTACGAGCAGTACTTC

V: TRBV6-1
D: NA
J: TRBJ2-1
CDR3: CASSEAPEYEQFF
DNA: TGTGCCAGCAGTGAAGCCCCGGAGTATGAGCAGTTCTTC

V: TRBV5-6
D: TRBD1
J: TRBJ1-2
CDR3: CASSGRGRTGAYPYGYTF
DNA: TGTGCCAGCAGCGGCCGAGGACGGACAGGTGCTTATCCTTATGGCTACACCTTC

V: TRBV4-3
D: NA
J: TRBJ2-7
CDR3: CASSQGWQGHYEQYF
DNA: TGCGCCAGCAGCCAAGGGTGGCAGGGACACTACGAGCAGTACTTC

V: TRBV7-2
D: NA
J: TRBJ1-2
CDR3: CASSFGGTGYTF
DNA: TGTGCCAGCAGCTTCGGCGGAACGGGCTACACCTTC

V: TRBV2
D: TRBD1
J: TRBJ1-4
CDR3: CATRHRGTNEKLFF
DNA: TGTGCCACTCGCCACAGGGGAACTAATGAAAAACTGTTTTTT

V: TRBV18
D: TRBD2
J: TRBJ2-5
CDR3: CASSLAGRQETQYF
DNA: TGTGCCAGCTCCCTAGCGGGAAGACAAGAGACCCAGTACTTC

V: TRBV10-2
D: NA
J: TRBJ2-1
CDR3: CASSEEDKQFF
DNA: TGCGCCAGCAGTGAGGAGGATAAGCAGTTCTTC

V: TRBV19
D: NA
J: TRBJ2-7
CDR3: CASSTYREMAYEQYF
DNA: TGTGCCAGTAGTACCTACAGGGAGATGGCCTACGAGCAGTACTTC

V: TRBV11-2
D: TRBD1
J: TRBJ2-7
CDR3: CASSGQGSYEQYF
DNA: TGTGCCAGCAGCGGACAGGGGTCCTACGAGCAGTACTTC

V: TRBV30
D: NA
J: TRBJ2-7
CDR3: CAWSVGAAAGEQYF
DNA: TGTGCCTGGAGTGTTGGGGCCGCAGCGGGCGAGCAGTACTTC

V: TRBV28
D: NA
J: TRBJ2-3
CDR3: CASGLSVDTQYF
DNA: TGTGCCAGCGGCCTGTCCGTAGATACGCAGTATTTT

V: TRBV19
D: TRBD1
J: TRBJ1-2
CDR3: CASSMTGDDYGYTF
DNA: TGTGCCAGTAGTATGACAGGGGATGACTATGGCTACACCTTC

V: TRBV5-4
D: TRBD2
J: TRBJ2-5
CDR3: CASSLASGVAETQYF
DNA: TGTGCCAGCAGCTTGGCTAGCGGGGTGGCCGAGACCCAGTACTTC